These T cell receptor beta chains were read from a single sample in a study of T cell responses to AZD1222 COVID-19 vaccine. Profiled with immunoSEQ multiplex PCR; TCRdb holds only in-frame clones, not every one. The profile shows roughly 150,000 clones, roughly 92% of them singletons. The sequencing used peripheral blood, collected 28 days after the second AZD1222 dose. The origin of the receptors is an adult who received the AZD1222 COVID-19 vaccine. The CDR3 runs from the conserved cysteine through the conserved F or W. Fields, in order: J gene, clone size, V gene, D gene, CDR3 protein, CDR3 DNA. D genes are given only for firm matches. Size is stated for part of the rows, as once, few or many counts, or as a class when the clone is expanded.

>TRBJ2-2|.|TRBV15|.
CATSRWDGELFF
TGTGCCACCAGCAGGTGGGACGGGGAGCTGTTTTTT
>TRBJ2-3|.|TRBV29-1|.
CSVLFTDTQYF
TGCAGCGTTCTCTTCACAGATACGCAGTATTTT
>TRBJ2-5|.|TRBV11-2|.
CASSLGGSQTQYF
TGTGCCAGCAGCTTAGGAGGAAGCCAGACCCAGTACTTC
>TRBJ2-5|.|TRBV6-5|TRBD1
CASSTRDRGGETQYF
TGTGCCAGCAGTACCCGGGACAGGGGGGGAGAGACCCAGTACTTC
>TRBJ1-2|.|TRBV15|.
CATSRDSAYGYTF
TGTGCCACCAGCAGAGATTCAGCGTATGGCTACACCTTC
>TRBJ2-4|.|TRBV11-1|TRBD2
CASSPREGAKNIQYF
TGTGCCAGCAGCCCCAGGGAGGGGGCCAAAAACATTCAGTACTTC
>TRBJ2-7|.|TRBV29-1|TRBD1
CSAGQGRGYEQYF
TGCAGCGCTGGACAGGGACGGGGCTACGAGCAGTACTTC
>TRBJ1-1|.|TRBV19|.
CASIDWGRGTTEAFF
TGTGCCAGTATCGATTGGGGCAGGGGAACTACTGAAGCTTTCTTT
>TRBJ1-5|.|TRBV27|.
CASSTRGQPQHF
TGTGCCAGCAGCACAAGGGGCCAGCCCCAGCATTTT
>TRBJ2-7|.|TRBV2|TRBD1
CASSPGQEPYEQYF
TGTGCCAGCAGCCCGGGACAGGAACCCTACGAGCAGTACTTC
>TRBJ2-5|.|TRBV2|TRBD2
CASSGRGGEETQYF
TGTGCCAGCAGTGGGCGGGGGGGCGAAGAGACCCAGTACTTC
>TRBJ1-4|.|TRBV6-6|TRBD1
CASSLDRAKLFF
TGTGCCAGCAGTTTAGACAGGGCCAAGCTGTTTTTT
>TRBJ1-6|.|TRBV28|.
CASSYPPQRGDNYNSPLHF
TGTGCCAGCAGTTACCCTCCCCAGCGCGGGGACAACTATAATTCACCCCTCCACTTT
>TRBJ1-1|.|TRBV19|.
CASSIDGGFTEAFF
TGTGCCAGTAGTATAGATGGGGGGTTCACTGAAGCTTTCTTT
>TRBJ1-4|.|TRBV6-6|TRBD1
CASSYLGTGRDEKLFF
TGTGCCAGCAGTTACTTGGGGACAGGGCGGGATGAAAAACTGTTTTTT
>TRBJ1-1|.|TRBV10-3|.
CAIKPDGITEAFF
TGTGCCATCAAACCGGATGGTATTACTGAAGCTTTCTTT
>TRBJ1-5|.|TRBV3-1/TRBV3-2|.
CASSQDQVSNQPQHF
TGTGCCAGCAGCCAAGATCAGGTTAGCAATCAGCCCCAGCATTTT
>TRBJ2-7|.|TRBV27|.
CASTGGSSYEQYF
TGTGCCAGCACCGGGGGCAGCTCCTACGAGCAGTACTTC
>TRBJ2-7|.|TRBV11-2|.
CASSLSGRGYEQYF
TGTGCCAGCAGCTTGTCGGGCAGGGGCTACGAGCAGTACTTC
>TRBJ1-3|.|TRBV7-2|.
CASSFKLVSGNTIYF
TGTGCCAGCAGCTTCAAGTTGGTATCTGGAAACACCATATATTTT
>TRBJ2-3|.|TRBV29-1|.
CSVERGQGYTDTQYF
TGCAGCGTTGAACGGGGGCAGGGGTACACAGATACGCAGTATTTT
>TRBJ2-2|.|TRBV4-3|TRBD1
CASSQPPPTGSTGELFF
TGCGCCAGCAGCCAACCCCCTCCGACAGGGAGCACCGGGGAGCTGTTTTTT
>TRBJ1-5|.|TRBV7-6|.
CASSLSLAGNQPQHF
TGTGCCAGCAGCCTTTCGCTGGCGGGCAATCAGCCCCAGCATTTT
>TRBJ2-1|.|TRBV18|TRBD2
CASSPEHPTSGVYNEQFF
TGTGCCAGCTCACCGGAGCACCCGACTAGCGGGGTGTACAATGAGCAGTTCTTC
>TRBJ1-1|.|TRBV7-9|.
CASSPPVNTEAFF
TGTGCCAGCAGCCCCCCGGTGAACACTGAAGCTTTCTTT
>TRBJ1-5|once|TRBV4-1|.
CASSQDREQGRGNQPQHF
TGCGCCAGCAGCCAAGATAGGGAACAGGGACGAGGGAATCAGCCCCAGCATTTT
>TRBJ1-6|.|TRBV5-1|TRBD1
CASSWGQNSPLHF
TGCGCCAGCAGCTGGGGACAGAATTCACCCCTCCACTTT
>TRBJ1-2|.|TRBV27|TRBD1
CASRMGQGVQGGYTF
TGTGCCAGCAGGATGGGACAGGGGGTACAAGGTGGCTACACCTTC
>TRBJ2-1|.|TRBV5-1|.
CASTRRQSYNEQFF
TGCGCCAGCACTCGGAGGCAGTCCTACAATGAGCAGTTCTTC
>TRBJ2-7|.|TRBV19|TRBD2
CASTSRGIAGSEQYF
TGTGCCAGTACATCGCGGGGAATAGCGGGATCTGAGCAGTACTTC
>TRBJ2-7|.|TRBV27|.
CASGNMSWTYEQYF
TGTGCCAGTGGGAACATGTCCTGGACCTACGAGCAGTACTTC
>TRBJ2-1|.|TRBV7-3|TRBD2
CASSHSGGAHNEQFF
TGTGCCAGCAGCCACAGCGGGGGGGCCCACAATGAGCAGTTCTTC
>TRBJ1-2|few|TRBV19|.
CASSMMRLGRSHYGYTF
TGTGCCAGTAGTATGATGAGGTTGGGACGGTCCCATTATGGCTACACCTTC
>TRBJ2-1|.|TRBV5-5|.
CASTTLTGLENEQFF
TGTGCCAGTACGACACTAACAGGGTTAGAAAATGAGCAGTTCTTC
>TRBJ2-3|.|TRBV28|.
CASSLLGKGTDTQYF
TGTGCCAGCAGTTTACTGGGGAAAGGCACAGATACGCAGTATTTT
>TRBJ2-1|.|TRBV29-1|.
CSVVSVSSYNEQFF
TGCAGCGTCGTAAGCGTATCATCGTACAATGAGCAGTTCTTC
>TRBJ1-1|.|TRBV27|.
CASSLSAYTEAFF
TGTGCCAGCAGTTTGTCCGCATACACTGAAGCTTTCTTT
>TRBJ2-1|.|TRBV5-1|.
CASSLGSGEGQFF
TGCGCCAGCAGCTTGGGATCGGGAGAAGGGCAGTTCTTC
>TRBJ2-2|.|TRBV27|TRBD2
CASSLLTSGRAPNTGELFF
TGTGCCAGCAGTTTATTGACTAGCGGGAGGGCCCCCAACACCGGGGAGCTGTTTTTT
>TRBJ2-7|.|TRBV2|TRBD1
CASSEGTVGNYEQYF
TGTGCCAGCAGTGAGGGGACAGTCGGCAACTACGAGCAGTACTTC
>TRBJ1-5|.|TRBV2|.
CASSRGSQPQHF
TGTGCCAGCAGTCGCGGGAGTCAGCCCCAGCATTTT
>TRBJ1-5|.|TRBV6-1|.
CASSGTLFGGNQPQHF
TGTGCCAGCAGTGGGACTCTCTTCGGTGGAAATCAGCCCCAGCATTTT
>TRBJ1-5|.|TRBV7-2|.
CASSSARGNQPQHF
TGTGCCAGCAGCTCCGCCCGGGGCAATCAGCCCCAGCATTTT
>TRBJ2-5|.|TRBV6-6|TRBD1
CASSRDRQETQYF
TGTGCCAGCAGTCGGGACAGGCAAGAGACCCAGTACTTC
>TRBJ2-7|once|TRBV7-2|.
CASGGSRYEQYF
TGTGCCAGCGGGGGGTCCCGCTACGAGCAGTACTTC
>TRBJ1-5|.|TRBV6-2/TRBV6-3|.
CASSYLRGAGDYRNQPQHF
TGTGCCAGCAGTTACTTAAGGGGGGCCGGGGATTATCGCAATCAGCCCCAGCATTTT
>TRBJ1-1|.|TRBV29-1|TRBD1
CSDEGTGTTNTEAFF
TGCAGCGACGAGGGGACAGGGACGACGAACACTGAAGCTTTCTTT
>TRBJ2-1|.|TRBV7-9|.
CASSLATWDDNEQFF
TGTGCCAGCAGCTTAGCGACTTGGGATGACAATGAGCAGTTCTTC
>TRBJ1-1|.|TRBV3-1/TRBV3-2|.
CASSQFNTEAFF
TGTGCCAGCAGCCAATTTAACACTGAAGCTTTCTTT
>TRBJ2-3|.|TRBV5-1|.
CASSLGVPQADTQYF
TGCGCCAGCAGCTTGGGGGTCCCGCAGGCAGATACGCAGTATTTT
>TRBJ1-4|.|TRBV7-9|.
CASSLDRGARDEKLFF
TGTGCCAGCAGCTTAGATCGGGGGGCGAGGGATGAAAAACTGTTTTTT
>TRBJ2-5|once|TRBV2|.
CASRQVETQYF
TGTGCCAGCAGACAGGTTGAGACCCAGTACTTC
>TRBJ2-7|few|TRBV7-9|.
CASSSDRHSYEQYF
TGTGCCAGCAGCTCAGACAGGCACTCCTACGAGCAGTACTTC
>TRBJ1-1|.|TRBV2|.
CASWRSTPRVITNTEAFF
TGTGCCAGCTGGAGATCCACCCCCCGGGTGATTACGAACACTGAAGCTTTCTTT
>TRBJ2-7|.|TRBV7-7|.
CASSLSGREALSYEQYF
TGTGCTAGCAGCTTATCCGGCAGGGAAGCCCTCTCCTACGAGCAGTACTTC